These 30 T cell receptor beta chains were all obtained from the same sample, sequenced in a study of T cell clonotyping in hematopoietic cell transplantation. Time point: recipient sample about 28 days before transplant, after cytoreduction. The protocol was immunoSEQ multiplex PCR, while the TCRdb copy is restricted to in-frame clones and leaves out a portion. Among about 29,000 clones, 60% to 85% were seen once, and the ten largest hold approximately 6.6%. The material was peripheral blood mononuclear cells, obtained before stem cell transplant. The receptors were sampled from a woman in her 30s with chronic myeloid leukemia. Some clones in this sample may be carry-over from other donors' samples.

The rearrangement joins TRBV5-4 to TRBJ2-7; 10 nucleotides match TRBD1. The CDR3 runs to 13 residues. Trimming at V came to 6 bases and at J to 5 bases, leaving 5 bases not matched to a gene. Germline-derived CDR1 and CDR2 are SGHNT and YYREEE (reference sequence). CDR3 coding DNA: TGTGCCAGCACGGACAGGGGGGTAGACGAGCAGTACTTC. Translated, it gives CASTDRGVDEQYF.

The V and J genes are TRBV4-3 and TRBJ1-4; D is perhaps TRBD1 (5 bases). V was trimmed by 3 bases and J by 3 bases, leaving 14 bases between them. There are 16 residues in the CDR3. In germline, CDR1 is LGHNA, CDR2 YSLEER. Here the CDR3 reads CASSHQMGRPNEKLFF. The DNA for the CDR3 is TGCGCCAGCAGCCACCAAATGGGGCGGCCTAATGAAAAACTGTTTTTT.

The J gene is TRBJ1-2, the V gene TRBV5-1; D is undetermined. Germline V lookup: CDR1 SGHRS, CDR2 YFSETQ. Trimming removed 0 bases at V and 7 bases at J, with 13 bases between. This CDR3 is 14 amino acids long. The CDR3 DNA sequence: TGCGCCAGCAGCTTGGGGTCCGGGAACGGTGGCTACACCTTC. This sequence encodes CASSLGSGNGGYTF.

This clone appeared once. The CDR3 loop is CASSLQGAGNIQYF. CDR3 coding DNA: TGTGCCAGCAGCTTACAGGGGGCGGGAAACATTCAGTACTTC. The gene calls are TRBV7-9 and TRBJ2-4; 8 bases line up with TRBD1. The CDR3 consists of 14 residues. Germline trimming cut 2 bases from V and 6 bases from J; bases unmatched to any gene: 3. Germline-derived CDR1 and CDR2 are SEHNR and FQNEAQ (reference sequence).

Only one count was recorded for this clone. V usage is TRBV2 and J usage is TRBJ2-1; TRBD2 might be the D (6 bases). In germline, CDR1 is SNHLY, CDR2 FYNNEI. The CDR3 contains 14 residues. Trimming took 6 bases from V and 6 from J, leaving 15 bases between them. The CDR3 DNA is TGTGCCAGCAGAAAAGGGACTTTCTTCAATGAGCAGTTCTTC. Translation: CASRKGTFFNEQFF.

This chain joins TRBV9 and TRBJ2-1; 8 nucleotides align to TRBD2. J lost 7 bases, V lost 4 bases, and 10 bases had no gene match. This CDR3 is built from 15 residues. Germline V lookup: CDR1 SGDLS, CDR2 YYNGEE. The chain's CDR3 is CASSFGGAPNNEQFF. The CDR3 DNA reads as TGTGCCAGCAGCTTCGGGGGGGCCCCTAATAATGAGCAGTTCTTC.

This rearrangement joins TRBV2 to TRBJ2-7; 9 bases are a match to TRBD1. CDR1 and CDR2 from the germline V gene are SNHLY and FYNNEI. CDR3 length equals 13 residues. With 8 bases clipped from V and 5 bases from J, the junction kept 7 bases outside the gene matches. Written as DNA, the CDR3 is TGTGCCAGCCAGGGGACAGGGCACCACGAGCAGTACTTC. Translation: CASQGTGHHEQYF.

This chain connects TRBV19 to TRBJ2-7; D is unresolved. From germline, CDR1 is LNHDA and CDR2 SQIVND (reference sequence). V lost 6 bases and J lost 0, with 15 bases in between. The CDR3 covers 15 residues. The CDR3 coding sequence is TGTGCCAGTAGGGACGGTGATTATAGCTCCTACGAGCAGTACTTC. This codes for CASRDGDYSSYEQYF. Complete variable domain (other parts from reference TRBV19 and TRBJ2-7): DGGITQSPKYLFRKEGQNVTLSCEQNLNHDAMYWYRQDPGQGLRLIYYSQIVNDFQKGDIAEGYSVSREKKESFPLTVTSAQKNPTAFYLCASRDGDYSSYEQYFGPGTRLTVT.

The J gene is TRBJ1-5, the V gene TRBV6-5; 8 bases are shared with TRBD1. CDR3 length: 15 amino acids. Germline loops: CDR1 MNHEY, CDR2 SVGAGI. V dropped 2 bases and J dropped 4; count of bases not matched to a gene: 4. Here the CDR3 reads CASSYGQGGNQPQHF. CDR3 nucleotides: TGTGCCAGCAGTTACGGACAGGGAGGGAATCAGCCCCAGCATTTT.

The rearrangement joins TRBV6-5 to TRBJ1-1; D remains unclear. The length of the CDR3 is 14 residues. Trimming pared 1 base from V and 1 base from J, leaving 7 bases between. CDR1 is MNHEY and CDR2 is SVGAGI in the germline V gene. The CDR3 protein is CASSYYSSNTEAFF. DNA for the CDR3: TGTGCCAGCAGTTACTACTCCTCGAACACTGAAGCTTTCTTT.

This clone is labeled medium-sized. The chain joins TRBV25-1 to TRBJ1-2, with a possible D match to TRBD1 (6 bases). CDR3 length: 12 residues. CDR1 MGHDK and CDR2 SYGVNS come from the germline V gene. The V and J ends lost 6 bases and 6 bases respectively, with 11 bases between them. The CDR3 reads CASRTGYHGYTF. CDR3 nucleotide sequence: TGTGCCAGCAGGACAGGCTACCATGGCTACACCTTC.

The CDR3 sequence: CASRLASTDTQYF. In DNA, the CDR3 is TGTGCCAGCAGGCTAGCATCCACAGATACGCAGTATTTT. V and J are TRBV7-9 and TRBJ2-3, with D perhaps TRBD2 (5 bases). Trimming stripped 6 bases from V and 2 bases from J, with 9 bases between. The CDR3 spans 13 residues. Germline CDR1 is SEHNR and CDR2 is FQNEAQ (reference sequence).

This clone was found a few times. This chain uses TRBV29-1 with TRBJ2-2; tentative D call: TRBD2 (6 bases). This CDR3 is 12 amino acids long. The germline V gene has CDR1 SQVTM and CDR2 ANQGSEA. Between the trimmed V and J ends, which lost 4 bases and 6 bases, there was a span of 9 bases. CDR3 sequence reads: CSVGLGAGELFF. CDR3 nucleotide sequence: TGCAGCGTTGGACTAGGCGCCGGGGAGCTGTTTTTT.

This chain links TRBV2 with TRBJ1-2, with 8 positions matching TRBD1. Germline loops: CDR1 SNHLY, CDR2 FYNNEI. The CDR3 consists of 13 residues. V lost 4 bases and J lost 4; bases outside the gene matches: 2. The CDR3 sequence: CASSGDRTYGYTF. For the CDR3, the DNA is TGTGCCAGCAGTGGGGACAGGACCTATGGCTACACCTTC.

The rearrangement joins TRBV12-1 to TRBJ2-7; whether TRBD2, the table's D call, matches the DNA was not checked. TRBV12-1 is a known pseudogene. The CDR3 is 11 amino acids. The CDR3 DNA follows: TGTGCCAGCAGCTTTGGGGACTCCCAGTACGTC. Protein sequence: CASSFGDSQYV.

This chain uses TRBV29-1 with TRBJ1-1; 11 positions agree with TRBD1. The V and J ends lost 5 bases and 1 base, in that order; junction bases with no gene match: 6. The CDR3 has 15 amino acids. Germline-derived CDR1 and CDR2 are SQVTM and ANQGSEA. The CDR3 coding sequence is TGCAGCGTTACCGGGACAGGGGGTCGGAACACTGAAGCTTTCTTT. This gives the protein CSVTGTGGRNTEAFF.

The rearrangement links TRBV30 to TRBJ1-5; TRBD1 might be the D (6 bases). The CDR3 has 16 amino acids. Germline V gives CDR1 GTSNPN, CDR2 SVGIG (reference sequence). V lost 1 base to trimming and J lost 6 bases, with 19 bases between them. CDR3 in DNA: TGTGCCTGGAGTGAATCACTCAGGGCAGGGGTTCAGCCCCAGCATTTT. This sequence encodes CAWSESLRAGVQPQHF.

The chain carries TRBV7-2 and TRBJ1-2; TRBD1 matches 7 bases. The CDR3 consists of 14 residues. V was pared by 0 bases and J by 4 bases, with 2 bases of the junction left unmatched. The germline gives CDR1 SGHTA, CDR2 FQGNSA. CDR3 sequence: CASSLAGTAYGYTF. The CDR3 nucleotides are TGTGCCAGCAGCTTAGCCGGGACAGCCTATGGCTACACCTTC.

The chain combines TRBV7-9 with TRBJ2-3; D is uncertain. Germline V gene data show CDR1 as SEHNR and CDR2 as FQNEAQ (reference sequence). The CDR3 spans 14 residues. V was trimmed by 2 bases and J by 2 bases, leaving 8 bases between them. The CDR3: CASSLRSYTDTQYF. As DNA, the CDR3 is TGTGCCAGCAGCTTAAGGAGCTACACAGATACGCAGTATTTT.

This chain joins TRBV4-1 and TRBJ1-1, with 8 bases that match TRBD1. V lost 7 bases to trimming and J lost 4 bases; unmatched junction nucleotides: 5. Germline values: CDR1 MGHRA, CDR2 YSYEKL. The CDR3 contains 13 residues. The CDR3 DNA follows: TGCGCCAGCAAGGGACAGGCTAGCACTGAAGCTTTCTTT. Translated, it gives CASKGQASTEAFF.

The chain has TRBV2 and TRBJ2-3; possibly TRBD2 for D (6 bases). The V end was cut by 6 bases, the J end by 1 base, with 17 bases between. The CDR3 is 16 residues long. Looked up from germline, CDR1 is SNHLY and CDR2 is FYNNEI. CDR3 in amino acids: CASSPSGRGGTDTQYF. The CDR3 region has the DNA TGTGCCAGCAGCCCTTCGGGGCGGGGTGGCACAGATACGCAGTATTTT.

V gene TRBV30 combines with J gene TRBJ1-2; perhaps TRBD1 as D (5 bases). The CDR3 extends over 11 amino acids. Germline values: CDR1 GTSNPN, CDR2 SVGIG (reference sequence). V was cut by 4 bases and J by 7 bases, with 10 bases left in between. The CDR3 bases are TGTGCCTGGATTCGGGGCGGTGGCTACACCTTC. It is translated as CAWIRGGGYTF.

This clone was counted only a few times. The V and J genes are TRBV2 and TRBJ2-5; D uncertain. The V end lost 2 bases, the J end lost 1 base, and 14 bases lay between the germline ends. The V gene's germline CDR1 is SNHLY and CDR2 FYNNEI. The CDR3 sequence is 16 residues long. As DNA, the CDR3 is TGTGCCAGCAGTGAATCAGAGGAGAGCGCCCAAGAGACCCAGTACTTC. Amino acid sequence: CASSESEESAQETQYF.

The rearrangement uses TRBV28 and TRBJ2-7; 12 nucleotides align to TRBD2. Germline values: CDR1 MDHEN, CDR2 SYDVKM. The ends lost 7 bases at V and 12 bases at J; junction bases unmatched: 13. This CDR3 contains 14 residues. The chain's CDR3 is CASTSLAGGHSTYF. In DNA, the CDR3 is TGTGCCAGCACCTCACTAGCGGGGGGCCATAGTACGTACTTC.

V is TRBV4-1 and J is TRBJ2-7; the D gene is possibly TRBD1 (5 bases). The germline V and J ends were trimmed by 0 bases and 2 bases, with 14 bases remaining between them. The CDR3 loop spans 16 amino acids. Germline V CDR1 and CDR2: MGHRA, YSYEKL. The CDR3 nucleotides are TGCGCCAGCAGCCAAGAGGGGCGAAAAGGGGCCTACGAGCAGTACTTC. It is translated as CASSQEGRKGAYEQYF.

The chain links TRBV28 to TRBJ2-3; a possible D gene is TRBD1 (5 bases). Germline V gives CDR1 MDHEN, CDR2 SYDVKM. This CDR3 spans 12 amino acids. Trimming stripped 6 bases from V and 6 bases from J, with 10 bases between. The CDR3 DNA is TGTGCCAGCAGATCAGGGTCCGATACGCAGTATTTT. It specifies CASRSGSDTQYF.

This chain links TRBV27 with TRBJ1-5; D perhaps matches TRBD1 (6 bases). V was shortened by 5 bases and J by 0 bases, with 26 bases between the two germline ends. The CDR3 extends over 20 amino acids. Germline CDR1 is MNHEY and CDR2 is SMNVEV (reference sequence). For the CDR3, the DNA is TGTGCCAGCAGTAATTTCGCAGGATCCGGGGGGCCTTATAGCAATCAGCCCCAGCATTTT. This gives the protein CASSNFAGSGGPYSNQPQHF.

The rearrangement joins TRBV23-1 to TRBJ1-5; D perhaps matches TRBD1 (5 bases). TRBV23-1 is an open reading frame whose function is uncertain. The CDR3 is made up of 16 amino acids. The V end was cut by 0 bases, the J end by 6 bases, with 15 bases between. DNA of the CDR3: TGCGCCAGCAGTCAATCTCCCAGGGCATTCACTCAGCCCCAGCATTTT. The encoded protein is CASSQSPRAFTQPQHF.

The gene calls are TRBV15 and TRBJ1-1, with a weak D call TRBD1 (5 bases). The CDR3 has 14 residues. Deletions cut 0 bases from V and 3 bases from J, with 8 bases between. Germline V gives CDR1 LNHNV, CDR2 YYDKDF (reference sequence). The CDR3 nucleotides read TGTGCCACCAGCAGAGAGACGGGGGACACTGAAGCTTTCTTT. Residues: CATSRETGDTEAFF.

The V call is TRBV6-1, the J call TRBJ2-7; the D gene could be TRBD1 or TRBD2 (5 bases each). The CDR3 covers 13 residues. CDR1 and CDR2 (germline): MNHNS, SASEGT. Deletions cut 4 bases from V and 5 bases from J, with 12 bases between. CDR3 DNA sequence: TGTGCCAGCAGTGTACAGAGGGACGACGAGCAGTACTTC. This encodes CASSVQRDDEQYF.